Following are 30 T cell receptor beta chains from one sample sequenced in a study of cytomegalovirus exposure and HLA in healthy donors. The PCR used 60 Vbeta and 13 Jbeta primers. Using immunoSEQ multiplex PCR, the repertoire was profiled, and TCRdb retains in-frame clones only, with some absent. This table holds 85,000 to 130,000 clones, around 79% found once. Sequenced input: PBMCs. The receptors stem from a man aged 60 to 75 in good health and CMV-seronegative.

The chain combines TRBV5-1 with TRBJ1-2; D is unclear. The V end was cut by 5 bases, the J end by 0 bases, with 11 bases between. Germline-derived CDR1 and CDR2 are SGHRS and YFSETQ. The CDR3 is 14 amino acids. The CDR3 loop is CASRPGPTNYGYTF. The CDR3 DNA is TGCGCCAGCAGGCCAGGCCCTACTAACTATGGCTACACCTTC.

The genes are TRBV7-2 and TRBJ2-5; 7 positions agree with TRBD1. The CDR3 runs 15 residues. The trim removed 5 bases at V and 5 bases at J, leaving 11 bases unmatched. Per germline, CDR1 SGHTA and CDR2 FQGNSA. The CDR3 sequence: CASSPSRGLWETQYF. The CDR3 bases are TGTGCCAGCAGCCCGAGTAGGGGGCTGTGGGAGACCCAGTACTTC.

The V and J genes are TRBV29-1 and TRBJ1-4, with 7 bases that match TRBD1. Germline V gene lookup returns CDR1 SQVTM and CDR2 ANQGSEA. V gave up 5 bases and J gave up 6 bases; unmatched junction bases: 3. The length of the CDR3 is 12 residues. CDR3 sequence: CSVLQGDEKLFF. The DNA of the CDR3 is TGCAGCGTTCTTCAGGGGGATGAAAAACTGTTTTTT. The complete variable domain, with remaining parts taken from reference TRBV29-1 and TRBJ1-4, reads SAVISQKPSRDICQRGTSLTIQCQVDSQVTMMFWYRQQPGQSLTLIATANQGSEATYESGFVIDKFPISRPNLTFSTLTVSNMSPEDSSIYLCSVLQGDEKLFFGSGTQLSVL.

V gene TRBV4-2 combines with J gene TRBJ1-2; 9 bases match TRBD1. The V and J ends lost 4 bases and 5 bases, in that order; junction bases with no gene match: 17. CDR1 is LGHNA and CDR2 is YNFKEQ in the germline V gene. The CDR3 consists of 18 residues. DNA of the CDR3: TGTGCCAGCAGCCCGATCGGGTGGACAGGGGTTGGAGGTTATGGCTACACCTTC. It yields the protein CASSPIGWTGVGGYGYTF.

The chain joins TRBV5-1 to TRBJ2-1; 8 bases map to TRBD2. Germline V gene lookup returns CDR1 SGHRS and CDR2 YFSETQ. This CDR3 has 16 amino acids. With V trimmed by 5 bases and J by 3 bases, 10 bases remained unmatched. CDR3 DNA sequence: TGCGCCAGCAGTCTACCAGCGGGGGCGAGCTACAATGAGCAGTTCTTC. As protein: CASSLPAGASYNEQFF.

This chain uses TRBV19 with TRBJ2-4; 9 nucleotides align to TRBD1. Germline V lookup: CDR1 LNHDA, CDR2 SQIVND (reference sequence). V trimming: 2 bases; J trimming: 8 bases; junction bases outside the gene matches: 7. This CDR3 is built from 15 residues. CDR3 residues: CASSILQGAKDIQYF. The CDR3 region has the DNA TGTGCCAGTAGTATACTACAGGGGGCTAAGGACATTCAGTACTTC.

The chain joins TRBV27 to TRBJ1-6, with 12 bases matching TRBD1. CDR3 size: 16 residues. J was trimmed by 6 bases and V by 7 bases; bases with no gene match: 7. Per the germline V gene, CDR1 is MNHEY and CDR2 is SMNVEV (reference sequence). The chain's CDR3 is CASKGGQGAPNSPLHF. CDR3 DNA sequence: TGTGCCAGCAAAGGGGGACAGGGGGCCCCTAATTCACCCCTCCACTTT.

The V and J genes are TRBV13 and TRBJ2-7, with D possibly matching TRBD1 (6 bases). Germline CDR1 and CDR2: PRHDT and FYEKMQ (reference sequence). The V end was cut by 5 bases, the J end by 0 bases, with 20 bases between. This CDR3 has 17 amino acids. The CDR3 sequence: CASSIAWDVGASYEQYF. In DNA, the CDR3 is TGTGCCAGCAGCATCGCCTGGGATGTGGGGGCCTCCTACGAGCAGTACTTC.

The rearrangement uses TRBV5-1 and TRBJ2-1, with D possibly matching TRBD2 (7 bases). Trimming cost V 2 bases and J 9 bases, with 18 bases left between them. The CDR3 contains 15 residues. Looked up from germline, CDR1 is SGHRS and CDR2 is YFSETQ. The chain's CDR3 is CASSFMLGGRSEQFF. CDR3 sequence (DNA): TGCGCCAGCAGCTTCATGTTGGGGGGGCGAAGTGAGCAGTTCTTC.

The chain links TRBV7-9 to TRBJ1-2; the match to TRBD1 covers 7 bases. Germline values: CDR1 SEHNR, CDR2 FQNEAQ (reference sequence). Trimming at V came to 5 bases and at J to 6 bases, leaving 9 bases not matched to a gene. This CDR3 has 14 residues. The CDR3 loop is CASSGRQGMDGYTF. Written as DNA, the CDR3 is TGTGCCAGCAGCGGCCGACAGGGTATGGATGGCTACACCTTC.

This sequence joins TRBV6-1 and TRBJ2-3; the match to TRBD2 covers 13 bases. CDR1 and CDR2 from the germline V gene are MNHNS and SASEGT. V lost 3 bases to trimming and J lost 7 bases; unmatched junction nucleotides: 10. This CDR3 is 17 amino acids long. The CDR3 reads CASSETTGTSGVNTQYF. CDR3 DNA sequence: TGTGCCAGCAGTGAGACGACCGGGACTAGCGGGGTTAATACGCAGTATTTT.

This chain joins TRBV4-3 and TRBJ2-2; TRBD2 aligns across 8 bases. The V and J ends lost 0 bases and 3 bases, in that order; junction bases with no gene match: 3. CDR1 is LGHNA and CDR2 is YSLEER in the germline V gene. The CDR3 is 16 residues long. CDR3 in amino acids: CASSQEVRGDTGELFF. The CDR3 DNA sequence: TGCGCCAGCAGCCAAGAAGTGCGGGGGGACACCGGGGAGCTGTTTTTT.

This sequence joins TRBV7-2 and TRBJ1-1, with 8 bases identical to TRBD1. The CDR3 is 16 residues long. Germline loops: CDR1 SGHTA, CDR2 FQGNSA. J lost 2 bases, V lost 1 base, and 6 bases had no gene match. CDR3 sequence: CASSLGSAGGNTEAFF. CDR3 DNA sequence: TGTGCCAGCAGCTTAGGCTCGGCAGGGGGCAACACTGAAGCTTTCTTT.

The chain couples TRBV9 to TRBJ2-1; D not resolved. The CDR3 is 12 residues long. V gave up 3 bases and J gave up 7 bases, with 8 bases separating them. CDR1 is SGDLS and CDR2 is YYNGEE in the germline V gene. DNA for the CDR3: TGTGCCAGCAGCGACCTGCTAAATGAGCAGTTCTTC. Its translation: CASSDLLNEQFF.

The rearrangement links TRBV2 to TRBJ1-2; unclear D gene. The germline V gene encodes CDR1 SNHLY and CDR2 FYNNEI. This CDR3 is 13 amino acids long. Deletions cut 3 bases from V and 4 bases from J, with 9 bases between. The CDR3 region is CASSERRGYGYTF. The CDR3, as DNA: TGTGCCAGCAGTGAGAGGCGGGGCTATGGCTACACCTTC.

This chain uses TRBV6-4 with TRBJ2-5, with D unresolved. The end of the DNA fits TRBJ2-7 better, so the J call may be wrong. Germline CDR1 MRHNA, CDR2 SNTAGT. CDR3 length: 16 residues. Here the CDR3 DNA reads TGTGCCAGCAGTGACTCGTATCGTGAGAAAGCCTACGAGCAGTACTTC. Protein sequence: CASSDSYREKAYEQYF.

The genes are TRBV9 and TRBJ2-2; TRBD1 might be the D (6 bases). The CDR3 has 14 residues. The germline V and J ends were trimmed by 0 bases and 6 bases, with 9 bases remaining between them. From germline, CDR1 is SGDLS and CDR2 YYNGEE. CDR3 DNA sequence: TGTGCCAGCAGCGTAGTGTCAGGGGCCGGGGAGCTGTTTTTT. This translates into CASSVVSGAGELFF.

The rearrangement uses TRBV6-5 and TRBJ2-1; 10 bases map to TRBD2. CDR1 MNHEY and CDR2 SVGAGI come from the germline V gene. V dropped 2 bases and J dropped 9; count of bases not matched to a gene: 7. The CDR3 consists of 15 residues. The CDR3 spells CASSYLPGLAAEQFF. The CDR3 DNA reads TGTGCCAGCAGTTACCTACCCGGACTAGCGGCTGAGCAGTTCTTC.

A word on this clone: The same CDR3 also results from other DNA sequences found in this sample. CDR3 residues: CASSPTTGLYEQYV. DNA of the CDR3: TGTGCCAGCAGTCCGACGACAGGCCTCTACGAGCAGTACGTC. This sequence joins TRBV28 and TRBJ2-7, with D possibly being TRBD1 (6 bases). The V gene's germline CDR1 is MDHEN and CDR2 SYDVKM. The CDR3 extends over 14 amino acids. The V end was cut by 5 bases, the J end by 3 bases, with 14 bases between.

This chain joins TRBV5-4 and TRBJ1-1, with 8 positions matching TRBD1. CDR1 is SGHNT and CDR2 is YYREEE in the germline V gene (reference sequence). The CDR3 loop spans 14 amino acids. With V trimmed by 2 bases and J by 4 bases, 4 bases remained unmatched. This CDR3 is CASSLQGVGTEAFF. For the CDR3, the DNA is TGTGCCAGCAGCTTACAGGGGGTGGGCACTGAAGCTTTCTTT.

This chain uses TRBV30 with TRBJ2-7, with D possibly being TRBD2 (5 bases). CDR1 is GTSNPN, CDR2 SVGIG, per germline (reference sequence). Between the trimmed V and J ends, which lost 4 bases and 2 bases, there was a span of 15 bases. The CDR3 extends over 14 amino acids. The CDR3 sequence is CAWIKGGGAYEQYF. CDR3 in DNA: TGTGCCTGGATAAAGGGCGGAGGAGCCTACGAGCAGTACTTC.

The rearrangement uses TRBV5-5 and TRBJ1-4; TRBD1 matches at 9 bases. The ends lost 0 bases at V and 5 bases at J; junction bases unmatched: 2. The CDR3 totals 15 residues. Per the germline V gene, CDR1 is SGHKS and CDR2 is YYEKEE (reference sequence). The CDR3 is CASSLEGTGNEKLFF. CDR3 nucleotides: TGTGCCAGCAGCTTGGAAGGGACAGGGAATGAAAAACTGTTTTTT. The full variable domain, with the rest looked up from reference TRBV5-5 and TRBJ1-4, is DAGVTQSPTHLIKTRGQQVTLRCSPISGHKSVSWYQQVLGQGPQFIFQYYEKEERGRGNFPDRFSARQFPNYSSELNVNALLLGDSALYLCASSLEGTGNEKLFFGSGTQLSVL.

This chain links TRBV7-2 with TRBJ2-5; possibly TRBD2 for D (5 bases). Germline-derived CDR1 and CDR2 are SGHTA and FQGNSA. CDR3 length: 15 residues. Trimming left V 1 base short and J 3 bases short, with 12 bases between. CDR3: CASSLVWGSEETQYF. DNA for the CDR3: TGTGCCAGCAGCTTAGTATGGGGTAGCGAAGAGACCCAGTACTTC.

This chain links TRBV18 with TRBJ2-3, with TRBD1 matching 7 bases. Losses at the gene ends were 1 base for V and 3 bases for J; bases not matched to a gene: 4. The CDR3 extends over 15 amino acids. Germline V lookup: CDR1 KGHSH, CDR2 LQKENI. The DNA for the CDR3 is TGTGCCAGCTCACCACGACAGGGAATGACAGATACGCAGTATTTT. Encoded protein: CASSPRQGMTDTQYF.

The chain combines TRBV27 with TRBJ2-6, with D perhaps TRBD1 (5 bases). Germline V gene lookup returns CDR1 MNHEY and CDR2 SMNVEV (reference sequence). CDR3 length equals 17 residues. The V end lost 3 bases, the J end lost 6 bases, and 18 bases lay between the germline ends. CDR3 region: CASSFRGDGLLANVLTF. DNA of the CDR3: TGTGCCAGCAGTTTTAGGGGTGATGGTCTCTTGGCCAACGTCCTGACTTTC.

The chain uses TRBV4-3 and TRBJ2-1, with 7 bases aligning to TRBD2. This CDR3 region has 16 residues. The V and J ends lost 0 bases and 0 bases, in that order; junction bases with no gene match: 2. In germline, CDR1 is LGHNA, CDR2 YSLEER. The CDR3, as DNA: TGCGCCAGCAGCCAAGATTGGGGGGGCTCCTACAATGAGCAGTTCTTC. This translates into CASSQDWGGSYNEQFF.

The chain is built from TRBV6-4 and TRBJ2-3; 8 nucleotides match TRBD2. The trim removed 0 bases at V and 1 base at J, leaving 3 bases unmatched. The CDR3 runs 16 residues. Germline assignment: CDR1 MRHNA and CDR2 SNTAGT. This CDR3 reads CASSDSTGGGTDTQYF. For the CDR3, the DNA is TGTGCCAGCAGTGACTCGACGGGGGGGGGCACAGATACGCAGTATTTT.

This chain connects TRBV11-2 to TRBJ1-2; possible D gene TRBD1, 6 bases. Trimming took 5 bases from V and 4 from J, leaving 14 bases between them. The germline gives CDR1 SGHAT, CDR2 FQNNGV. This CDR3 comprises 14 residues. CDR3 region: CASSEQGLGYGYTF. Here the CDR3 DNA reads TGTGCCAGCAGCGAGCAGGGGCTTGGCTATGGCTACACCTTC.

The chain joins TRBV7-3 to TRBJ1-2; 10 bases fit TRBD1. CDR3 length equals 14 residues. CDR1 is SGHTA, CDR2 FQGTGA, per germline. The V and J ends lost 5 bases and 6 bases, in that order; junction bases with no gene match: 6. CDR3 DNA: TGTGCCAGCAGCGCCGGGACAGGGGTCGATGGCTACACCTTC. This gives the protein CASSAGTGVDGYTF.

The chain employs TRBV20-1 and TRBJ1-1; 7 nucleotides agree with TRBD1. The V gene end was trimmed by 7 bases and the J gene end by 1 base; junction bases not matched to a gene: 0. This CDR3 is built from 11 residues. The V gene's germline CDR1 is DFQATT and CDR2 SNEGSKA (reference sequence). CDR3: CSGTGNTEAFF. The CDR3 nucleotides read TGCAGTGGGACAGGGAACACTGAAGCTTTCTTT.